The present TCR beta chain was sequenced within a study of T-cell memory formation after mild COVID-19. Constant-segment primers served in 5'RACE that generated TCR alpha and TCR beta cDNA libraries bearing sample barcodes and UMIs. From the 5' RACE reads, TCRdb called clonotypes with MiXCR, one entry per CDR3 protein. The sample lists around 150,000 distinct CDR3 sequences; approximately 10% were seen once. Points on this clonotype: No antigen is known for it.

Whole-study findings and limits: The study found balanced CD4/CD8 in clones contracting day 15 to 85 and a CD4+ lean in later expanders.

The sequence derives from a man aged 18 to 29 who had mild COVID-19 (a few samples of this study predate the infection). Cell type and time point are not known. Source material: PBMCs or a T cell subset sorted from them (not recorded which).

CDR3 nucleotide sequence: TGTGCCAGCAGTTTATCCCCCTACGAGCAGTACTTC. This gives the protein CASSLSPYEQYF. The chain carries TRBV6-5 and TRBJ2-7; no firm D call. Trimming shortened V by 4 bases and J by 2 bases, and 6 bases separated the two germline ends. Germline loops: CDR1 MNHEY, CDR2 SVGAGI. CDR3 size: 12 residues.